A selection of T cell receptor beta chains follows, all from one sample in a study of T cells in Graves' hyperthyroidism and ophthalmopathy. From the multiplex PCR reads, TCRdb called clonotypes with MiXCR, one entry per CDR3 protein. The repertoire holds approximately 610,000 distinct CDR3 sequences, roughly 14% seen once, with 4% to 5.5% in the top ten. Sequenced input: blood. These receptors all come from a woman in her forties with Graves' ophthalmopathy. The conserved cysteine and the conserved F or W are not part of the CDR3 here. A D gene is named only where the DNA matches it firmly.

J | V | D | CDR3
TRBJ1-1 | TRBV6-1 | - | ASSESGQSYTGAF
TRBJ2-7 | TRBV6-4 | TRBD2 | ASSPAQGTSGTTYEQY
TRBJ2-7 | TRBV27 | - | ASSFYRAGALNEQY
TRBJ2-7 | TRBV7-8 | - | ASSSSLDYEQY
TRBJ2-7 | TRBV7-2 | - | ASSLYASSYEQY
TRBJ2-5 | TRBV2 | - | ASTYVASTETQY
TRBJ2-3 | TRBV6-4 | - | ASSYSRLTDTQY
TRBJ1-2 | TRBV28 | TRBD1 | ASSPNKRTRDRDYGYT
TRBJ2-5 | TRBV4-1 | TRBD2 | ASSQGTRKETQY
TRBJ2-2 | TRBV28 | - | ASSVGLPRRVTGELF
TRBJ2-7 | TRBV6-1 | - | ASSEARTRQY
TRBJ2-7 | TRBV6-1 | - | ASITGTYEQY
TRBJ2-7 | TRBV7-9 | - | ASSLGSRAGRYEQY
TRBJ2-7 | TRBV28 | TRBD2 | ASRDLAGGYEQY
TRBJ1-2 | TRBV7-8 | - | ASSLARGNYGYT
TRBJ2-2 | TRBV6-1 | TRBD1 | ASTWAGGRTGELF
TRBJ2-1 | TRBV24-1 | TRBD2 | ATSGWGLAYNEQF
TRBJ2-5 | TRBV7-9 | TRBD1 | ASSLGLGTAETQY
TRBJ1-1 | TRBV6-1 | TRBD1 | ASSEDRVAEAF
TRBJ1-5 | TRBV30 | - | AWSVLGSSNQPQH
TRBJ2-7 | TRBV11-2 | TRBD1 | ASSPRQGVSYEQY
TRBJ2-5 | TRBV24-1 | TRBD1 | ATSDLVGTGLETQY
TRBJ2-4 | TRBV7-9 | - | ASSLDPGTAKNIQY
TRBJ1-1 | TRBV13 | TRBD1 | ASSSYTGTGGEMNTEAF
TRBJ1-1 | TRBV28 | - | ASSGGADLGTEAF
TRBJ2-7 | TRBV28 | - | ASRQQGIDEQY
TRBJ2-4 | TRBV6-1 | TRBD1 | ASSRQGRGKNIQY
TRBJ1-1 | TRBV6-1 | - | ASSEAWVNTEAF
TRBJ2-3 | TRBV24-1 | - | ATSDIDPSTDTQY
TRBJ1-6 | TRBV7-3 | - | ASSFDENSPLH
TRBJ1-4 | TRBV12-3/TRBV12-4 | TRBD1 | ASSLGTGPNEKLF
TRBJ1-1 | TRBV19 | - | ASSIEEGWNTEAF
TRBJ1-3 | TRBV6-1 | - | ASSQDSYFSGNTIY
TRBJ2-7 | TRBV13 | TRBD2 | ASSLGVPGTSGAYEQY
TRBJ1-1 | TRBV6-2/TRBV6-3 | - | ASSYTRGATEAF
TRBJ1-1 | TRBV28 | - | ASSLEGGTDEAF
TRBJ2-7 | TRBV28 | - | ASSGPMHEQY
TRBJ1-5 | TRBV27 | - | ASSFSTGNQPQH
TRBJ2-5 | TRBV6-1 | TRBD1 | ASSTRTGTETQY
TRBJ1-1 | TRBV6-2/TRBV6-3 | TRBD1 | ASSYGTGAPRPHETEAF
TRBJ1-1 | TRBV28 | - | ASSLGGIVGTEAF
TRBJ2-7 | TRBV7-9 | TRBD1 | ASSSRDREVEQY